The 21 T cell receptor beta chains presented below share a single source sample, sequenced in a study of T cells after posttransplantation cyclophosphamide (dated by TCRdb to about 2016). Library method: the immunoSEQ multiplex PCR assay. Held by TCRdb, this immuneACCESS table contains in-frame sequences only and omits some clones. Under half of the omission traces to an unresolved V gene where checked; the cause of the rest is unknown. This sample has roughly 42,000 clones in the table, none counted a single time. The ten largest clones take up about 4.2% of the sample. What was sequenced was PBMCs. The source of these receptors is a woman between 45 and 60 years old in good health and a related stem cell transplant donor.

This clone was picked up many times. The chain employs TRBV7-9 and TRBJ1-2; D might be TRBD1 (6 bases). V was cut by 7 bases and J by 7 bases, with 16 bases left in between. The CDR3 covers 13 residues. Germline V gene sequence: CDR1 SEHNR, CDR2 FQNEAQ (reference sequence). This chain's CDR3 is CASTPLTGPGYTF. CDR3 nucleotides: TGTGCCAGCACACCCTTAACAGGGCCTGGCTACACCTTC.

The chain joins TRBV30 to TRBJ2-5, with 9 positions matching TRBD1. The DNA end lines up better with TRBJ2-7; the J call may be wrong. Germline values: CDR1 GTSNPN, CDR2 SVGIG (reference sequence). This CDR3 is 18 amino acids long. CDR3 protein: CAWRNPMEGTGRPYEQYF. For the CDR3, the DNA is TGTGCCTGGAGAAACCCGATGGAAGGGACAGGGAGACCCTACGAGCAGTACTTC.

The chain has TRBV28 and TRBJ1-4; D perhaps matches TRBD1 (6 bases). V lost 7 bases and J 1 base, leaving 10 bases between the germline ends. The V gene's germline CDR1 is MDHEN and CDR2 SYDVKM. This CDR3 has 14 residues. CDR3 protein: CASTTGLTNEKLFF. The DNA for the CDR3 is TGTGCCAGCACCACAGGGTTAACTAATGAAAAACTGTTTTTT.

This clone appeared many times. CDR3 residues: CASDQGSGGNTIYF. The DNA of the CDR3 is TGTGCCAGCGACCAGGGCTCGGGTGGAAACACCATATATTTT. The J gene is TRBJ1-3, the V gene TRBV19, with a tentative D call TRBD1 (5 bases). The CDR3 loop spans 14 amino acids. Per germline, CDR1 LNHDA and CDR2 SQIVND (reference sequence). V gave up 9 bases and J gave up 3 bases, with 15 bases separating them.

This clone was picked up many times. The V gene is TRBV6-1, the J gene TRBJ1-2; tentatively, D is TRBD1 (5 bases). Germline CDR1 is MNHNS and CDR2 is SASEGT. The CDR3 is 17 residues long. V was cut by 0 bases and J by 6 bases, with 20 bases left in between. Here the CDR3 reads CASSEALQRAGRDGYTF. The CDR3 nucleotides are TGTGCCAGCAGTGAAGCGCTTCAGCGTGCGGGACGTGATGGCTACACCTTC.

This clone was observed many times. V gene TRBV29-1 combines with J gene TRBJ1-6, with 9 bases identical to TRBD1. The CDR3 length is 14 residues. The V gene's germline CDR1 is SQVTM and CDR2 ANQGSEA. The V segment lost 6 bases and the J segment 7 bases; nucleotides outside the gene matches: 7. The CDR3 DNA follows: TGCAGCGTGTCCCGGGACAGGGAGAATTCACCCCTCCACTTT. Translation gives CSVSRDRENSPLHF.

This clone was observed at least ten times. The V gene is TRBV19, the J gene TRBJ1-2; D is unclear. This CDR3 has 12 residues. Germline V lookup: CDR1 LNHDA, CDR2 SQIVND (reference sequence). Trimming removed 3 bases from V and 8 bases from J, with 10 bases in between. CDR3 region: CASSIARGGYTF. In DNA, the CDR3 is TGTGCCAGTAGTATTGCCCGAGGCGGCTACACCTTC.

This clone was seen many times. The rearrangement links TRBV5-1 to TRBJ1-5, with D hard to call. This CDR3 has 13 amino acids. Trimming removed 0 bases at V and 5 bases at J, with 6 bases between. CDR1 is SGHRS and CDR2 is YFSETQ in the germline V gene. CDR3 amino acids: CASSLDRDQPQHF. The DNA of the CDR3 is TGCGCCAGCAGCTTGGACAGAGATCAGCCCCAGCATTTT.

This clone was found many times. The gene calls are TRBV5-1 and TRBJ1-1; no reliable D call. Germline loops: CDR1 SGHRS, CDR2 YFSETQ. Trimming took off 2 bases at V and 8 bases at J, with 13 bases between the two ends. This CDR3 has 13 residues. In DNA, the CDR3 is TGCGCCAGCAGCTTTTATGGCGGAGGAGAAGCTTTCTTT. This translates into CASSFYGGGEAFF. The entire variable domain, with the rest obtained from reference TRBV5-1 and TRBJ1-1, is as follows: KAGVTQTPRYLIKTRGQQVTLSCSPISGHRSVSWYQQTPGQGLQFLFEYFSETQRNKGNFPGRFSGRQFSNSRSEMNVSTLELGDSALYLCASSFYGGGEAFFGQGTRLTVV.

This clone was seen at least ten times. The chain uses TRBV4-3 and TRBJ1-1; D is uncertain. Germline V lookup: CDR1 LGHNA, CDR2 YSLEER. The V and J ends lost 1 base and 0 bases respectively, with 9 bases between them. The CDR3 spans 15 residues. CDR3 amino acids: CASSQGPTMNTEAFF. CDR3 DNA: TGCGCCAGCAGCCAAGGACCGACAATGAACACTGAAGCTTTCTTT.

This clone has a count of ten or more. The chain's CDR3 is CASRLGLTNTEAFF. CDR3 nucleotides: TGTGCCAGCAGGCTGGGACTGACGAACACTGAAGCTTTCTTT. V and J are TRBV6-1 and TRBJ1-1, with a possible D match to TRBD1 (5 bases). The CDR3 runs 14 residues. With 6 bases removed from V and 1 base from J, the gap between germline ends came to 12 bases. Germline CDR1 reads MNHNS; CDR2 reads SASEGT.

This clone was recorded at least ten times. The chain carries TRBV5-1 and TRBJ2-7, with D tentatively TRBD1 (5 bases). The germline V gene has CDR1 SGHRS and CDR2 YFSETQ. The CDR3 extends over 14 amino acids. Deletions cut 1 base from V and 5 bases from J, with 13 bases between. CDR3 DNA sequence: TGCGCCAGCAGCTTGTTCAGGGCGGACCACGAGCAGTACTTC. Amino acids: CASSLFRADHEQYF.

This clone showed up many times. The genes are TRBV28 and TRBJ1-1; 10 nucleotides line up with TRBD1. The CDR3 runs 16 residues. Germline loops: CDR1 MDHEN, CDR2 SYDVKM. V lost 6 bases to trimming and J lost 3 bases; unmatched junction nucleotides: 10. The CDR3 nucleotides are TGTGCCAGCAGCCCCGGACAGGGGGTGGCGTACACTGAAGCTTTCTTT. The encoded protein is CASSPGQGVAYTEAFF.

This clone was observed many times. CDR3 in DNA: TGTGCCAGCAGCCCCGTTATGGATACGCAGTATTTT. Residues: CASSPVMDTQYF. This sequence joins TRBV7-8 and TRBJ2-3; no clear D gene. V dropped 5 bases and J dropped 6 bases, with 9 bases sitting between them. The CDR3 totals 12 residues. In germline, CDR1 is SGHVS, CDR2 FQNEAQ. Full variable domain (outside the CDR3, taken from reference TRBV7-8 and TRBJ2-3): GAGVSQSPRYKVAKRGQDVALRCDPISGHVSLFWYQQALGQGPEFLTYFQNEAQLDKSGLPSDRFFAERPEGSVSTLKIQRTQQEDSAVYLCASSPVMDTQYFGPGTRLTVL.

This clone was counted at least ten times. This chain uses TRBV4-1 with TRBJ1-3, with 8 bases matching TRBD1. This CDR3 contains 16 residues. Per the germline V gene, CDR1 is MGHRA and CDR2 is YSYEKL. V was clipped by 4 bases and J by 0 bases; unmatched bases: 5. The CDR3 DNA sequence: TGCGCCAGCAGCCTACAGGGGGGTAACTCTGGAAACACCATATATTTT. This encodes CASSLQGGNSGNTIYF.

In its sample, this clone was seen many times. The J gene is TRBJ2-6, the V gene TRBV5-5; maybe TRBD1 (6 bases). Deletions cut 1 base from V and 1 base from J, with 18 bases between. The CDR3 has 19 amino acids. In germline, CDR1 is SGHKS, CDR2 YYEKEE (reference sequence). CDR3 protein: CASSLMGASIISGANVLTF. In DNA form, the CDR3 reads TGTGCCAGCAGCTTGATGGGGGCCTCCATCATTTCTGGGGCCAACGTCCTGACTTTC. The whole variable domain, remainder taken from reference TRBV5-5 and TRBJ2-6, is DAGVTQSPTHLIKTRGQQVTLRCSPISGHKSVSWYQQVLGQGPQFIFQYYEKEERGRGNFPDRFSARQFPNYSSELNVNALLLGDSALYLCASSLMGASIISGANVLTFGAGSRLTVL.

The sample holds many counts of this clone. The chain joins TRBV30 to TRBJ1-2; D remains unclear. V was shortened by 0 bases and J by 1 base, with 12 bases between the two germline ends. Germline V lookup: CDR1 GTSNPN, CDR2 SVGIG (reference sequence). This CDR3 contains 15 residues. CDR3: CAWSVSGVGNYGYTF. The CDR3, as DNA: TGTGCCTGGAGTGTATCCGGGGTGGGTAACTATGGCTACACCTTC.

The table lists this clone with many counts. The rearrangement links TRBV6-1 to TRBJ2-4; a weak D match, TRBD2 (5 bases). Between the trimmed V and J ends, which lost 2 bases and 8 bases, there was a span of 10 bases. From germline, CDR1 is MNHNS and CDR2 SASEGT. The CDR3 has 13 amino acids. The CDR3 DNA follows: TGTGCCAGCAGTGAATGGGGAGAATACATTCAGTACTTC. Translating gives CASSEWGEYIQYF.

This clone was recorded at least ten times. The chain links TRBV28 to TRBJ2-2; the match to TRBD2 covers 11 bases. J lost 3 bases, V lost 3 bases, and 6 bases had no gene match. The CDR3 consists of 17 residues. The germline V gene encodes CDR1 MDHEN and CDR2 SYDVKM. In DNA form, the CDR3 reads TGTGCCAGCAGTTTTGCCTGGACTAGCGGGTACACCGGGGAGCTGTTTTTT. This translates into CASSFAWTSGYTGELFF.

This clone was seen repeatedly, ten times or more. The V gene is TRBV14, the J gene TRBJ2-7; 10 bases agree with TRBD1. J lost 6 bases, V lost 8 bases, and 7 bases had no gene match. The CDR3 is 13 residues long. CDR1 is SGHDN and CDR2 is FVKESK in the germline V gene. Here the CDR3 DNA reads TGTGCCAGCGCCGGGACAGGGGTTTCCGAGCAGTACTTC. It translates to CASAGTGVSEQYF.

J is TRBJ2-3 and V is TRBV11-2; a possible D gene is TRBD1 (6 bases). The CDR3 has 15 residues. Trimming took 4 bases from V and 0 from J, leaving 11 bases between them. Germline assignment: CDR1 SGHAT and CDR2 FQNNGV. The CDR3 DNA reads TGTGCCAGCAGCTATAGGACAGCTAGCACAGATACGCAGTATTTT. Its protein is CASSYRTASTDTQYF.